Below are 19 T cell receptor beta chains sequenced from a single sample in a study of CD8 T cells in Susac syndrome. Random hexamers were used to reverse transcribe about 0.5 to 1 ug of RNA. TCRdb used MiXCR to reprocess the immunoSEQ multiplex PCR reads, holding one entry per CDR3 protein. The sample yields about 150,000 distinct CDR3 sequences, 90% to 95% seen once. Sequencing was done on a sample of CD8+ T cells from PBMCs. These receptors came from a human donor with multiple sclerosis.

The chain uses TRBV27 and TRBJ1-2, with D maybe TRBD1 (6 bases). This CDR3 has 13 residues. Trimming took off 8 bases at V and 9 bases at J, with 19 bases between the two ends. Germline V gene lookup returns CDR1 MNHEY and CDR2 SMNVEV (reference sequence). The CDR3 nucleotides are TGTGCCAGCCGGAAGGGGGGTGGTTCAAGCTACACCTTC. Encoded protein: CASRKGGGSSYTF.

The J gene is TRBJ2-7, the V gene TRBV7-9; D unresolved. Germline CDR1 SEHNR, CDR2 FQNEAQ (reference sequence). The CDR3 sequence is 12 residues long. V gave up 1 base and J gave up 3 bases, with 4 bases separating them. The CDR3 sequence is CASSLELYEQYF. In nucleotides, the CDR3 is TGTGCCAGCAGCTTAGAACTCTACGAGCAGTACTTC.

V usage is TRBV19 and J usage is TRBJ2-3; D remains ambiguous. The CDR3 has 10 amino acids. Germline CDR1 LNHDA, CDR2 SQIVND (reference sequence). The V and J ends lost 10 bases and 3 bases respectively, with 5 bases between them. CDR3 nucleotide sequence: TGTGCCACCAAGACAGATACGCAGTATTTT. Translating gives CATKTDTQYF.

The rearrangement joins TRBV29-1 to TRBJ2-7; 7 bases match TRBD2. This CDR3 comprises 12 residues. CDR1 SQVTM and CDR2 ANQGSEA come from the germline V gene. Trimming removed 4 bases from V and 6 bases from J; junction bases left unmatched: 6. The CDR3 loop reads CSVVLGEGEQYF. In DNA form, the CDR3 reads TGCAGCGTTGTTCTGGGGGAGGGCGAGCAGTACTTC.

The CDR3 nucleotides read TGTGCCAGCAGCGTAGAAGACAGGATCTATGGCTACACCTTC. Its translation: CASSVEDRIYGYTF. V and J are TRBV9 and TRBJ1-2; D might be TRBD1 (6 bases). Germline CDR1 and CDR2: SGDLS and YYNGEE. Trimming took off 0 bases at V and 4 bases at J, with 10 bases between the two ends. The CDR3 is 14 residues long.

The J gene is TRBJ1-2, the V gene TRBV12-3 or TRBV12-4; D remains unclear. CDR3 length: 14 amino acids. V gave up 7 bases and J gave up 3 bases, with 15 bases separating them. CDR3 protein: CASTTGDTYYGYTF. CDR3 DNA: TGTGCCAGCACCACTGGAGACACCTACTATGGCTACACCTTC.

This chain uses TRBV9 with TRBJ1-2; D is perhaps TRBD1 (5 bases). The CDR3 has 16 amino acids. Germline V gene data show CDR1 as SGDLS and CDR2 as YYNGEE. V was pared by 2 bases and J by 7 bases, with 21 bases between. The CDR3 region has the DNA TGTGCCAGCAGCGTTCCCATGGGGGGAGGTTTTGGTGGCTACACCTTC. Its protein product is CASSVPMGGGFGGYTF.

This chain connects TRBV15 to TRBJ1-1; no clear D gene. The CDR3 runs 14 residues. The V gene's germline CDR1 is LNHNV and CDR2 YYDKDF (reference sequence). V gave up 0 bases and J gave up 7 bases, with 12 bases separating them. CDR3 in DNA: TGTGCCACCAGCAGAGAGAGGATGGTGGATGAAGCTTTCTTT. Residues: CATSRERMVDEAFF.

For the CDR3, the DNA is TGTGCCAGCAGTTTAGAGGGGACCGGGGCCCAGTACTTC. It is translated as CASSLEGTGAQYF. This chain joins TRBV27 and TRBJ2-5; D may match TRBD1 or TRBD2 (5 bases each). The V and J ends lost 2 bases and 9 bases respectively, with 13 bases between them. The CDR3 spans 13 residues. Germline V CDR1 and CDR2: MNHEY, SMNVEV (reference sequence).

The chain recombines TRBV7-9 with TRBJ2-4; D is possibly TRBD1 (6 bases). The V and J ends lost 3 bases and 3 bases respectively, with 15 bases between them. This CDR3 comprises 16 residues. Germline CDR1 is SEHNR and CDR2 is FQNEAQ (reference sequence). The chain's CDR3 is CASSFPEAGDKNIQYF. CDR3 nucleotide sequence: TGTGCCAGCAGCTTCCCGGAGGCAGGGGACAAAAACATTCAGTACTTC. The entire variable domain, with the rest obtained from reference TRBV7-9 and TRBJ2-4, is as follows: DTGVSQNPRHKITKRGQNVTFRCDPISEHNRLYWYRQTLGQGPEFLTYFQNEAQLEKSRLLSDRFSAERPKGSFSTLEIQRTEQGDSAMYLCASSFPEAGDKNIQYFGAGTRLSVL.

The CDR3 DNA follows: TGTGCCAGCAGTTGGAAAGGGGGACTAGGCGGGGAGCTGTTTTTT. Translated, it gives CASSWKGGLGGELFF. The chain is built from TRBV27 and TRBJ2-2; TRBD2 aligns across 8 bases. Per germline, CDR1 MNHEY and CDR2 SMNVEV (reference sequence). CDR3 length: 15 amino acids. V was clipped by 4 bases and J by 7 bases; unmatched bases: 8.

The J gene is TRBJ2-7, the V gene TRBV20-1; D remains unclear. The germline V and J ends were trimmed by 4 bases and 0 bases, with 10 bases remaining between them. CDR1 DFQATT and CDR2 SNEGSKA come from the germline V gene (reference sequence). The CDR3 runs 13 residues. CDR3 in DNA: TGCAGTGCTATTTCCTCCACCTCCTACGAGCAGTACTTC. Translation: CSAISSTSYEQYF.

The V call is TRBV12-3 or TRBV12-4, the J call TRBJ2-7; TRBD2 matches 8 bases. Trimming cost V 3 bases and J 6 bases; bases outside gene matches: 1. The CDR3 is 12 amino acids. The DNA for the CDR3 is TGTGCCAGCAGTTTCGGGAGGGTCGAGCAGTACTTC. This sequence encodes CASSFGRVEQYF.

V usage is TRBV12-3 or TRBV12-4 and J usage is TRBJ1-3; D gene uncertain. The V gene lost 3 bases and the J gene lost 8 bases, with 14 bases spanning the gap. The CDR3 runs to 14 residues. Here the CDR3 DNA reads TGTGCCAGCAGTTTGGTAGGAGCTGGGGACACCATATATTTT. The encoded protein is CASSLVGAGDTIYF.

The V and J genes are TRBV6-6 and TRBJ1-1; 8 bases line up with TRBD1. The CDR3 loop spans 14 amino acids. The V segment lost 4 bases and the J segment 5 bases; nucleotides outside the gene matches: 6. Per germline, CDR1 MNHNY and CDR2 SVGAGI (reference sequence). CDR3 in amino acids: CASSSAGGRTEAFF. The CDR3 DNA is TGTGCCAGCAGTTCCGCAGGGGGCAGGACTGAAGCTTTCTTT.

V gene TRBV7-9 combines with J gene TRBJ2-5; 10 bases align to TRBD1. Germline V gene sequence: CDR1 SEHNR, CDR2 FQNEAQ (reference sequence). Trimming at V came to 5 bases and at J to 1 base, leaving 7 bases not matched to a gene. The CDR3 length is 16 residues. The CDR3: CASSDRDRGLQETQYF. The CDR3 DNA sequence: TGTGCCAGCAGCGACCGGGACAGGGGTCTCCAAGAGACCCAGTACTTC.

The chain is built from TRBV24-1 and TRBJ2-7; the D call may be TRBD1 or TRBD2 (6 bases each). Germline V gene lookup returns CDR1 KGHDR and CDR2 SFDVKD. The CDR3 totals 13 residues. The germline V and J ends were trimmed by 2 bases and 6 bases, with 10 bases remaining between them. CDR3 protein: CATSDWGALEQYF. CDR3 nucleotide sequence: TGTGCCACCAGTGATTGGGGGGCCCTCGAGCAGTACTTC.

The chain links TRBV7-8 to TRBJ2-7; 8 bases map to TRBD1. CDR3 size: 16 residues. Germline-derived CDR1 and CDR2 are SGHVS and FQNEAQ. J lost 4 bases, V lost 0 bases, and 8 bases had no gene match. The CDR3 bases are TGTGCCAGCAGCTTAGCGCTCGGGACAGGCTATTACGAGCAGTACTTC. Translated, it gives CASSLALGTGYYEQYF.

CDR3 residues: CASRDDPYGYTF. In DNA form, the CDR3 reads TGTGCCAGCAGAGACGACCCCTATGGCTACACCTTC. V is TRBV27 and J is TRBJ1-2; D is uncertain. Germline CDR1 MNHEY, CDR2 SMNVEV (reference sequence). The CDR3 contains 12 residues. Trimming pared 6 bases from V and 4 bases from J, leaving 9 bases between.